This passage covers 28 T cell receptor beta chains from one sample sequenced in a study of blood T cells in healthy people across ages. Primers used in a second PCR of roughly 6 to 11 cycles were a sample-barcoded 5' primer and a J-beta primer mix. One entry per CDR3 protein, called by TCRdb with MiXCR from the 5' RACE reads. Among 1,800,000 or so distinct CDR3 sequences, roughly two fifths were seen once, and the ten largest hold around 23%. Sequencing was carried out using blood. The receptors shown here come from a human donor in good health.

The V and J genes are TRBV24-1 and TRBJ2-7; no firm D call. This CDR3 is 13 amino acids long. The germline V gene encodes CDR1 KGHDR and CDR2 SFDVKD. The germline V and J ends were trimmed by 6 bases and 5 bases, with 13 bases remaining between them. The CDR3 reads CATSPAVGHEQYF. The CDR3, as DNA: TGTGCCACCAGTCCGGCCGTGGGCCACGAGCAGTACTTC.

CDR3 amino acids: CATKPGGSGGYEQYF. The CDR3, as DNA: TGCGCCACGAAACCCGGGGGGAGCGGGGGCTACGAGCAGTACTTC. This rearrangement joins TRBV10-2 to TRBJ2-7; TRBD2 agrees at 8 bases. Germline-derived CDR1 and CDR2 are WSHSY and SAAADI. J gave up 3 bases and V 10 bases, and 14 bases lay outside the gene matches. The CDR3 extends over 15 amino acids.

The sample holds a few counts of this clonotype. For the CDR3, the DNA is TGCGCCAGCAGCTCATCCTGGGACAGCTCCTACGAGCAGTACTTC. It is translated as CASSSSWDSSYEQYF. This chain uses TRBV4-3 with TRBJ2-7, with TRBD1 matching 7 bases. Trimming took 5 bases from V and 0 from J; bases not matched to a gene: 7. Germline V CDR1 and CDR2: LGHNA, YSLEER. This CDR3 contains 15 residues.

V is TRBV7-2 and J is TRBJ2-3; TRBD2 agrees at 13 bases. Germline V gene lookup returns CDR1 SGHTA and CDR2 FQGNSA. This CDR3 is built from 16 residues. The trim removed 5 bases at V and 5 bases at J, leaving 7 bases unmatched. The CDR3 protein is CASSKLAGGPIDTQYF. In DNA, the CDR3 is TGTGCCAGCAGCAAACTAGCGGGGGGGCCAATAGATACGCAGTATTTT.

The chain uses TRBV6-6 and TRBJ1-1, with 7 bases lining up with TRBD1. The length of the CDR3 is 15 residues. V gave up 5 bases and J gave up 0 bases; unmatched junction bases: 6. The germline V gene encodes CDR1 MNHNY and CDR2 SVGAGI (reference sequence). This chain's CDR3 is CASSAGGTLNTEAFF. CDR3 in DNA: TGTGCCAGCAGTGCAGGGGGGACCCTGAACACTGAAGCTTTCTTT.

In its sample, this clonotype was seen a few times. The rearrangement uses TRBV27 and TRBJ2-5, with D possibly matching TRBD1 (5 bases). The germline V gene has CDR1 MNHEY and CDR2 SMNVEV (reference sequence). This CDR3 is 15 amino acids long. V was trimmed by 2 bases and J by 3 bases, leaving 13 bases between them. This CDR3 is CASSLGPGYEETQYF. In nucleotides, the CDR3 is TGTGCCAGCAGTTTAGGGCCAGGGTATGAAGAGACCCAGTACTTC.

The chain employs TRBV2 and TRBJ1-5; 7 bases align to TRBD1. The ends lost 6 bases at V and 6 bases at J; junction bases unmatched: 5. The germline gives CDR1 SNHLY, CDR2 FYNNEI. This CDR3 spans 13 amino acids. The DNA of the CDR3 is TGTGCCAGCAGAACCGGGACAGTTCAGCCCCAGCATTTT. This encodes CASRTGTVQPQHF.

This clonotype was seen only a few times. The chain carries TRBV7-2 and TRBJ2-5; TRBD2 matches 9 bases. Germline V CDR1 and CDR2: SGHTA, FQGNSA. Trimming took 3 bases from V and 5 from J; bases not matched to a gene: 13. The CDR3 spans 17 residues. CDR3 amino acids: CASSFSRGGGARETQYF. The CDR3 nucleotides are TGTGCCAGCAGCTTTAGTCGCGGCGGGGGGGCAAGGGAGACCCAGTACTTC.

In this sample, this clonotype turned up a few times. This chain uses TRBV12-3 or TRBV12-4 with TRBJ2-7; TRBD2 aligns across 10 bases. With V trimmed by 6 bases and J by 3 bases, 8 bases remained unmatched. The CDR3 has 15 amino acids. CDR3 DNA sequence: TGTGCCAGCAGACATAGCGGGGGGCCCCACTACGAGCAGTACTTC. Residues: CASRHSGGPHYEQYF.

This clonotype was counted a few times. Relative to the germline gene, one junction end is altered; a read error may explain this. The chain joins TRBV7-8 to TRBJ2-1; D gene ambiguous. Germline V lookup: CDR1 SGHVS, CDR2 FQNEAQ. The CDR3 has 15 residues. DNA for the CDR3: TGTGCCAGCAGCTTCTTTGCGCATGGCTACGATGAGCAGTTCTTC. Translated: CASSFFAHGYDEQFF.

There are a few counts of this clonotype. V gene TRBV12-3 or TRBV12-4 combines with J gene TRBJ2-5, with D possibly TRBD1 on 5 matching bases. The V and J ends lost 6 bases and 5 bases respectively, with 13 bases between them. The CDR3 length is 13 residues. CDR3 region: CASSQGSSETQYF. Written as DNA, the CDR3 is TGTGCCAGCAGCCAGGGTTCTTCGGAGACCCAGTACTTC.

This clonotype has only a few counts. The genes are TRBV3-1 and TRBJ1-2; possibly TRBD1 for D (5 bases). Deletions cut 4 bases from V and 7 bases from J, with 10 bases between. The CDR3 consists of 12 residues. CDR1 LGHDT and CDR2 YNNKEL come from the germline V gene (reference sequence). DNA for the CDR3: TGTGCCAGCAGCCTACCAGGGTTTGGCTACACCTTC. It codes for CASSLPGFGYTF.

This clonotype was detected only a few times. The genes are TRBV27 and TRBJ2-1; 10 nucleotides line up with TRBD2. This CDR3 has 16 residues. Germline CDR1 reads MNHEY; CDR2 reads SMNVEV (reference sequence). The junction had 7 bases not matched to a gene; V was cut back by 2 bases and J by 6 bases. CDR3 nucleotide sequence: TGTGCCAGCAGTTTAAACTTAGCGGGGGGCCCCAATGAGCAGTTCTTC. Translating it yields CASSLNLAGGPNEQFF.

This clonotype occurred a few times. The chain employs TRBV7-9 and TRBJ2-7; D is tentatively TRBD1 or TRBD2 (5 bases each). Deletions cut 4 bases from V and 3 bases from J, with 22 bases between. Germline assignment: CDR1 SEHNR and CDR2 FQNEAQ (reference sequence). This CDR3 region has 17 residues. CDR3 sequence: CASSSERDVVNFYEQYF. The CDR3 coding sequence is TGTGCCAGCAGCTCAGAGAGGGACGTGGTAAACTTCTACGAGCAGTACTTC.

V and J are TRBV21-1 and TRBJ2-5; the table's D call TRBD1 went unverified against the DNA. TRBV21-1 is a pseudogene segment. The CDR3 is 17 amino acids. The CDR3 sequence: CASSTGTGKVWQETQYF. DNA for the CDR3: TGTGCCAGCAGCACCGGGACAGGGAAGGTTTGGCAAGAGACCCAGTACTTC.

The rearrangement joins TRBV6-5 to TRBJ1-1; D unclear. This CDR3 has 13 residues. Trimming removed 8 bases at V and 1 base at J, with 11 bases between. CDR1 and CDR2 from the germline V gene are MNHEY and SVGAGI. CDR3 sequence (DNA): TGTGCCAGCGCGGTAGGGCCGAACACTGAAGCTTTCTTT. Protein product: CASAVGPNTEAFF.

This clonotype was detected only a few times. This chain uses TRBV4-1 with TRBJ2-3, with 7 positions matching TRBD1. The CDR3 length is 16 residues. Germline values: CDR1 MGHRA, CDR2 YSYEKL. The V and J ends lost 4 bases and 3 bases, in that order; junction bases with no gene match: 10. The CDR3 spells CASSPDREGFTDTQYF. In nucleotides, the CDR3 is TGCGCCAGCAGCCCCGACAGGGAAGGGTTTACAGATACGCAGTATTTT.

This clonotype has more than one count but fewer than ten. The rearrangement joins TRBV5-1 to TRBJ2-7; maybe TRBD1 (5 bases). CDR1 is SGHRS, CDR2 YFSETQ, per germline. The CDR3 runs 15 residues. The ends were cut back, 5 bases at V and 2 bases at J, with 17 bases in the middle. The CDR3 DNA sequence: TGCGCCAGCAGACAGCACGACAGCTTAACCTACGAGCAGTACTTC. Amino acid sequence: CASRQHDSLTYEQYF.

This clonotype was observed a handful of times. The J gene is TRBJ2-7, the V gene TRBV28, with D perhaps TRBD1 (6 bases). The J call is uncertain, as TRBJ2-5 better fits the DNA end. Germline V gene lookup returns CDR1 MDHEN and CDR2 SYDVKM. The length of the CDR3 is 15 residues. In DNA form, the CDR3 reads TGTGCCAGCAGACGCCCACCCGGGACAAGGGAGACCCAGTACTTC. This codes for CASRRPPGTRETQYF.

J is TRBJ2-7 and V is TRBV20-1, with 8 bases fitting TRBD2. Germline-derived CDR1 and CDR2 are DFQATT and SNEGSKA (reference sequence). CDR3 length: 14 residues. The V segment lost 3 bases and the J segment 3 bases; nucleotides outside the gene matches: 7. The CDR3: CSARGSGRIYEQYF. In nucleotides, the CDR3 is TGCAGTGCTAGGGGCAGCGGGAGAATCTACGAGCAGTACTTC.

V and J are TRBV30 and TRBJ1-2; D unresolved. This CDR3 is 11 amino acids long. Germline CDR1 and CDR2: GTSNPN and SVGIG (reference sequence). V lost 0 bases and J lost 5, with 4 bases in between. CDR3 bases: TGTGCCTGGAGTGTACTTTATGGCTACACCTTC. Its translation: CAWSVLYGYTF.

The chain carries TRBV4-3 and TRBJ1-2; TRBD1 aligns across 9 bases. CDR3 length: 14 residues. Trimming at V came to 3 bases and at J to 4 bases, leaving 3 bases not matched to a gene. Germline V gene data show CDR1 as LGHNA and CDR2 as YSLEER. The CDR3 coding sequence is TGCGCCAGCAGCCATGGGACAGGGACCTATGGCTACACCTTC. Translating it yields CASSHGTGTYGYTF.

This clonotype appeared a few times. The chain recombines TRBV5-1 with TRBJ2-1; D might be TRBD2 (6 bases). Germline CDR1 and CDR2: SGHRS and YFSETQ. V lost 2 bases and J lost 4, with 13 bases in between. The CDR3 consists of 15 residues. The DNA of the CDR3 is TGCGCCAGCAGCTTATCGGTAGGGACTTACAATGAGCAGTTCTTC. This codes for CASSLSVGTYNEQFF.

This clonotype appeared a few times. The chain couples TRBV11-2 to TRBJ1-6; D not certain. Trimming stripped 4 bases from V and 13 bases from J, with 11 bases between. Germline CDR1 is SGHAT and CDR2 is FQNNGV. The CDR3 loop spans 12 amino acids. CDR3 residues: CASSWAGSPLHF. DNA of the CDR3: TGTGCCAGCAGCTGGGCCGGGAGTCCCCTCCACTTT.

V usage is TRBV5-1 and J usage is TRBJ2-1, with TRBD1 identical over 8 bases. V was pared by 4 bases and J by 1 base, with 7 bases of the junction left unmatched. CDR3 length: 16 residues. In germline, CDR1 is SGHRS, CDR2 YFSETQ. The CDR3 nucleotides read TGCGCCAGCAGCGGAGGGGGACAGGAGTCCTACAATGAGCAGTTCTTC. Translated, it gives CASSGGGQESYNEQFF.

The chain employs TRBV13 and TRBJ1-1; 8 bases match TRBD1. J gave up 11 bases and V 5 bases, and 7 bases lay outside the gene matches. CDR1 PRHDT and CDR2 FYEKMQ come from the germline V gene (reference sequence). CDR3 length: 12 residues. CDR3 amino acids: CASSPETGEAFF. DNA for the CDR3: TGTGCCAGCAGCCCCGAGACAGGGGAGGCTTTCTTT.

This clonotype was counted a few times. The rearrangement uses TRBV4-2 and TRBJ1-4; 7 bases fit TRBD1. This CDR3 is built from 16 residues. V shed 3 bases and J 8 bases; nucleotides not matched to a gene: 12. Germline CDR1 is LGHNA and CDR2 is YNFKEQ. CDR3 sequence reads: CASSQPPGTVDEKLFF. The DNA for the CDR3 is TGTGCCAGCAGCCAGCCCCCCGGGACAGTGGACGAAAAACTGTTTTTT.

This clonotype was observed a few times. The rearrangement uses TRBV2 and TRBJ2-3; 15 positions match TRBD2. Trimming cost V 6 bases and J 5 bases; bases outside gene matches: 9. Germline values: CDR1 SNHLY, CDR2 FYNNEI. The CDR3 runs to 17 residues. The DNA for the CDR3 is TGTGCCAGCAGCCCGACCGGACTAGCGGGGGGGCAAGATACGCAGTATTTT. Translated, it gives CASSPTGLAGGQDTQYF. Together with reference TRBV2 and TRBJ2-3, the CDR3 gives the full variable domain: EPEVTQTPSHQVTQMGQEVILRCVPISNHLYFYWYRQILGQKVEFLVSFYNNEISEKSEIFDDQFSVERPDGSNFTLKIRSTKLEDSAMYFCASSPTGLAGGQDTQYFGPGTRLTVL.